This T cell receptor beta chain derives from a study of T cell responses to AZD1222 COVID-19 vaccine. Study as a whole: Pooling covered second doses at about 4 or about 12 weeks. Study-level findings and limits: Donors were chiefly white British, with a greater number of females, and clonal diversity was perhaps underestimated. Distributed over spike, vaccine-associated CD4 TCRs predominated at 160-218 and 743-854.

This clone was detected once. Antigen specificity is unknown. There are 16 residues in the CDR3. The repertoire was sequenced with immunoSEQ multiplex PCR; TCRdb's copy has only in-frame clones and lacks some. The sample comprises about 120,000 clones, roughly 90% of which are singletons, and 0.85% to 1.3% rests with the top ten. This receptor was identified in an adult in good health. The chain employs TRBV21-1 and TRBJ1-5; the table assigns TRBD1, which was not confirmed against the DNA. TRBV21-1 is noted as a pseudogene. The sample here was peripheral blood, taken on day 0 of AZD1222 vaccination. In nucleotides, the CDR3 is TGTGCCAGCAGCATAAAAAAGTCAGGGGGTCAGCAGCCCCAGCATTTT. Translated: CASSIKKSGGQQPQHF.